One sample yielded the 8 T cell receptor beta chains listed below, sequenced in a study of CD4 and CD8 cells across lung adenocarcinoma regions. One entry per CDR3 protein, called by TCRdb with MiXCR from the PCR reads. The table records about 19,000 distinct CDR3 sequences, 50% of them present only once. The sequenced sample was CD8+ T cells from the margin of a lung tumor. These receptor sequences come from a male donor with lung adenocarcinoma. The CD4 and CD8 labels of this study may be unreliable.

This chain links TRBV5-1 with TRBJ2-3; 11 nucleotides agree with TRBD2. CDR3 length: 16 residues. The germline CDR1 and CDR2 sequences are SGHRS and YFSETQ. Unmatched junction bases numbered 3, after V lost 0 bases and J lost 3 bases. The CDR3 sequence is CASSLGVAGGTDTQYF. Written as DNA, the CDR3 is TGCGCCAGCAGCTTGGGAGTAGCGGGAGGGACAGATACGCAGTATTTT. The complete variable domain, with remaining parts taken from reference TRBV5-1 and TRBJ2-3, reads KAGVTQTPRYLIKTRGQQVTLSCSPISGHRSVSWYQQTPGQGLQFLFEYFSETQRNKGNFPGRFSGRQFSNSRSEMNVSTLELGDSALYLCASSLGVAGGTDTQYFGPGTRLTVL.

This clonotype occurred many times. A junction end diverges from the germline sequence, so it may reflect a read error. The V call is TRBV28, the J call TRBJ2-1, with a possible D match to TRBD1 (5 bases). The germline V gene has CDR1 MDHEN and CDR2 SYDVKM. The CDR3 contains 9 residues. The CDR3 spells CAILLGAPF. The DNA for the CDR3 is TGTGCCATCCTCTTAGGGGCACCCTTC.

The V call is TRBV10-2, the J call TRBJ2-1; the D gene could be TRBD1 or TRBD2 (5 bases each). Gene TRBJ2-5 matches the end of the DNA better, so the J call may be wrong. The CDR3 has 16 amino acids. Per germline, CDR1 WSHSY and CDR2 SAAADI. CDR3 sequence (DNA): TGCGCCAGCAGTGAGCTTGGGGACCCAGTGGGGGAGACCCAGTACTTC. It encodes CASSELGDPVGETQYF.

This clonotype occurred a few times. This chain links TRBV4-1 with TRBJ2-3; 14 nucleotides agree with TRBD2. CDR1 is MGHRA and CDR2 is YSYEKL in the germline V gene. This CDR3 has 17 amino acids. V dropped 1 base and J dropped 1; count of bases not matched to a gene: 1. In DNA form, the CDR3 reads TGCGCCAGCAGCCAAGGGGGACTAGCGGGAGGCACAGATACGCAGTATTTT. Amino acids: CASSQGGLAGGTDTQYF.

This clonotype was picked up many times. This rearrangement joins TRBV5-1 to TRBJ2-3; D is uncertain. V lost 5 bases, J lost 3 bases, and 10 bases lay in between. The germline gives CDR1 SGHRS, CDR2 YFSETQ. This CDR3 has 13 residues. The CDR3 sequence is CASSYDRTDTQYF. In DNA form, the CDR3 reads TGCGCCAGCAGTTACGACCGAACAGATACGCAGTATTTT.

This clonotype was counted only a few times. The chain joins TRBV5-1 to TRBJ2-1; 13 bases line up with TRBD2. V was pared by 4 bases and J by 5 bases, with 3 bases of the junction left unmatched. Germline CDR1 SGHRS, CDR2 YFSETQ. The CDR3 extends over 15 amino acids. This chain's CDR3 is CASSGGLAGDNEQFF. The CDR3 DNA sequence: TGCGCCAGCAGCGGCGGACTAGCGGGAGACAATGAGCAGTTCTTC.

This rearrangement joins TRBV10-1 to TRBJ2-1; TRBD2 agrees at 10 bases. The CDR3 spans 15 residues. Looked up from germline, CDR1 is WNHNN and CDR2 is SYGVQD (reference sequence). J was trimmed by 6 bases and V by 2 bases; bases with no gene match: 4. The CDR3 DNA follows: TGCGCCAGCAGTGAGGGTACTAGCGGGGTCAATGAGCAGTTCTTC. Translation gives CASSEGTSGVNEQFF.

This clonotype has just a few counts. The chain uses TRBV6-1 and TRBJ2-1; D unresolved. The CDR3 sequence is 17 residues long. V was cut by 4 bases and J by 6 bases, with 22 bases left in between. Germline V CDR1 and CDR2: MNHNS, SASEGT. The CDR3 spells CASSVLRIGLRGNEQFF. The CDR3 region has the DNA TGTGCCAGCAGTGTCTTACGAATCGGGCTACGAGGCAATGAGCAGTTCTTC.